Listed below are T cell receptor beta chains from one sample, sequenced in a study of blood T cell repertoires in COVID-19. Produced via immunoSEQ multiplex PCR; TCRdb's table is partial and in-frame only. Here the sample spans some 340,000 clones, roughly 90% being singletons. The sample taken for sequencing was PBMCs or T cells enriched from blood (not recorded which). Source of these receptors: a young woman who had been exposed to COVID-19. Both conserved end residues are part of each CDR3. Fields, in order: D gene, J gene, V gene, clone size, CDR3 DNA, CDR3 protein. D genes are given only for firm matches. Size values are once, few and many counts, or a class for expanded clones, and some rows have none.

>NA|TRBJ2-1|TRBV7-9|once
TGTGCCAGCAGCCTGACACAACCCTACAATGAGCAGTTCTTC
CASSLTQPYNEQFF
>NA|TRBJ1-3|TRBV29-1|NA
TGCAGCGTTGAAAGGGGTGGAAACACCATATATTTT
CSVERGGNTIYF
>NA|TRBJ1-4|TRBV2|once
TGTGCCAGCAGGTGGGGGGGCGCGCATGAAAAACTGTTTTTT
CASRWGGAHEKLFF
>NA|TRBJ1-5|TRBV6-4|NA
TGTGCCAGCAGTGAAGGAGCGGGCAATCAGCCCCAGCATTTT
CASSEGAGNQPQHF
>NA|TRBJ2-2|TRBV6-5|NA
TGTGCCTCCAGAGGGCGTCCGAACACCGGGGAGCTGTTTTTT
CASRGRPNTGELFF
>TRBD1|TRBJ1-2|TRBV11-2|NA
TGTGCCAGCAGCCGAGGGACAGGGTACTATGGCTACACCTTC
CASSRGTGYYGYTF
>NA|TRBJ2-5|TRBV5-8|NA
TGTGCCAGCAGCTTGGGGTACAGCAGTAGGGAGACCCAGTACTTC
CASSLGYSSRETQYF
>NA|TRBJ1-2|TRBV6-5|NA
TGTGCCACCACAGCAGCCGGTCGAAACTATGGCTACACCTTC
CATTAAGRNYGYTF
>NA|TRBJ1-4|TRBV21-1|NA
TGTGCCAGCAGCCCCCGTTATGAAAAACTGTTTTTT
CASSPRYEKLFF
>NA|TRBJ2-7|TRBV6-6|NA
TGTGCCAGCATTTCTCCGTCCTACGAGCAGTACTTC
CASISPSYEQYF
>NA|TRBJ1-5|TRBV5-6|NA
TGTGCCAGCAGCTTGACACAGTCCAATCAGCCCCAGCATTTT
CASSLTQSNQPQHF
>TRBD1|TRBJ1-6|TRBV27|once
TGTGCCAGCAGTTCTCCGACAGGGGGCGCGGGGAATTCACCCCTCCACTTT
CASSSPTGGAGNSPLHF
>TRBD2|TRBJ2-7|TRBV9|NA
TGTGCCAGCAGCGTGGGGGGGTCCCCAGGAAACGAGCAGTACTTC
CASSVGGSPGNEQYF
>NA|TRBJ1-5|TRBV5-6|NA
TGTGCCAGCAGCCACCGCCCCCACAGGGATCAGCCCCAGCATTTT
CASSHRPHRDQPQHF
>NA|TRBJ2-5|TRBV3-1/TRBV3-2|NA
TGTGCCAGCAGCCAAGTTGACACAGAGACCCAGTACTTC
CASSQVDTETQYF
>NA|TRBJ2-5|TRBV19|NA
TGTGCCAGTAGTAGAGCCGAGACCCAGTACTTC
CASSRAETQYF
>TRBD1|TRBJ1-6|TRBV5-5|NA
TGTGCCAGCAGCCAACTACATACGACAGGGGGGTTTAATTCACCCCTCCACTTT
CASSQLHTTGGFNSPLHF
>TRBD1|TRBJ1-5|TRBV4-3|NA
TGCGCCAGCAGCCCACGACAGGGTGGGGATCAGCCCCAGCATTTT
CASSPRQGGDQPQHF
>TRBD2|TRBJ2-2|TRBV9|NA
TGTGCCAGCAGCGGGACCCCGGGAGGAGGGGAGCTGTTTTTT
CASSGTPGGGELFF
>TRBD2|TRBJ2-5|TRBV4-1|NA
TGCGCCAGCAGCCAAGATCCGGGGAGGGTACAAGAGACCCAGTACTTC
CASSQDPGRVQETQYF
>TRBD1|TRBJ2-5|TRBV6-2/TRBV6-3|NA
TGTGCCAGCAGTTACCGGAGGACAGGGGTGGAGACCCAGTACTTC
CASSYRRTGVETQYF
>NA|TRBJ2-7|TRBV7-4|few
TGTGCCAGCAGCCCCCCCGAGATCGAGCAGTACTTC
CASSPPEIEQYF
>NA|TRBJ2-3|TRBV29-1|NA
TGCAGCGTTGATAAAAGACTTACCTCTAGCACAGATACGCAGTATTTT
CSVDKRLTSSTDTQYF
>TRBD2|TRBJ2-1|TRBV5-1|NA
TGCGCCAGCAGCCTAGGACTAGCGGGGGGCGTCGTGGAGTTCTTC
CASSLGLAGGVVEFF
>TRBD2|TRBJ2-1|TRBV5-4|NA
TGTGCCAGCAGCGTGTCTAGCGGGGGGGCGGTTTACAATGAGCAGTTCTTC
CASSVSSGGAVYNEQFF
>NA|TRBJ1-1|TRBV5-1|NA
TGCGCCAGCAACGATCAGGGGAACACTGAAGCTTTCTTT
CASNDQGNTEAFF
>NA|TRBJ1-2|TRBV5-5|NA
TGTGCCAGCCAAAAGCTTGCAGGGGCCTATGGCTACACCTTC
CASQKLAGAYGYTF
>TRBD1|TRBJ1-1|TRBV4-3|few
TGCGCCAGCAGCCAAGATTGGACAGGGGGAGATGAAGCTTTCTTT
CASSQDWTGGDEAFF
>NA|TRBJ2-1|TRBV30|NA
TGTGCCTGGAGTCCAGTTCCCACAGGCAATGAGCAGTTCTTC
CAWSPVPTGNEQFF
>NA|TRBJ2-5|TRBV4-3|NA
TGCGCCAGCAGCCAAGATGCGCAGGGTTTGGAGACCCAGTACTTC
CASSQDAQGLETQYF
>NA|TRBJ1-4|TRBV3-1/TRBV3-2|NA
TGTGCCAGCAGCCAACCGACAGGTACCTCAACTAATGAAAAACTGTTTTTT
CASSQPTGTSTNEKLFF
>TRBD1|TRBJ2-5|TRBV25-1|NA
TGTGCCAGCAGTGTCAGGAGACAGGGGGAGACCCAGTACTTC
CASSVRRQGETQYF
>NA|TRBJ2-3|TRBV2|NA
TGTGCCAGCAGTGAGTGGGGGCGCGGCACAGATACGCAGTATTTT
CASSEWGRGTDTQYF
>NA|TRBJ2-6|TRBV4-1|many
TGCGCCAGCAGCAAAGAAGTTGCAGTCTCTGGGGCCAACGTCCTGACTTTC
CASSKEVAVSGANVLTF
>NA|TRBJ2-7|TRBV5-1|NA
TGCGCCAGCAAAGAGGCGGCGGGCCTCTACGAGCAGTACTTC
CASKEAAGLYEQYF
>TRBD1|TRBJ1-1|TRBV5-1|NA
TGCGCCAGCAGCGGAAACAGGGGGGTCGCTGAAGCTTTCTTT
CASSGNRGVAEAFF
>NA|TRBJ1-2|TRBV5-6|NA
TGTGCCAGCAGCTTATACAGGGAGCCCGGGTATGGCTACACCTTC
CASSLYREPGYGYTF
>NA|TRBJ1-1|TRBV19|NA
TGTGCCAGTAGCACCGCGGGGGGAACTGAAGCTTTCTTT
CASSTAGGTEAFF
>TRBD1|TRBJ1-2|TRBV5-8|NA
TGTGCCAGCAGCCACCGGGACAGGGGTCGGTACACCTTC
CASSHRDRGRYTF
>NA|TRBJ2-7|TRBV6-1|medium-sized
TGTGCCAGCAGTGAAGACGGCTACGAGCAGTACTTC
CASSEDGYEQYF
>TRBD2|TRBJ2-5|TRBV5-1|NA
TGCGCCAGCAGCTTGGTGAGGGAGGGAGAGACCCAGTACTTC
CASSLVREGETQYF
>TRBD2|TRBJ2-3|TRBV5-4|NA
TGTGCCAGCAGCTCGACTAGCGGGGGTAGCACAGATACGCAGTATTTT
CASSSTSGGSTDTQYF
>NA|TRBJ1-2|TRBV5-6|NA
TGTGCCAGCAGACCGCAGGTGAACTATGGCTACACCTTC
CASRPQVNYGYTF
>NA|TRBJ1-2|TRBV5-6|NA
TGTGCCAGCACCGCACATGGAGAGGATGGCTACACCTTC
CASTAHGEDGYTF
>NA|TRBJ1-2|TRBV5-4|NA
TGTGCCAGCAGCTTCGGCGGGGGCTACACCTTC
CASSFGGGYTF
>NA|TRBJ1-2|TRBV29-1|NA
TGCAGCGTTGAACCAGGGATGGGCTATGGCTACACCTTC
CSVEPGMGYGYTF
>NA|TRBJ1-1|TRBV30|NA
TGTGCCTGGAGTGTACTACAGAACACTGAAGCTTTCTTT
CAWSVLQNTEAFF
>NA|TRBJ1-1|TRBV5-4|NA
TGTGCCAGCAGCTTTATCGGGACACGCACTGAAGCTTTCTTT
CASSFIGTRTEAFF
>NA|TRBJ1-1|TRBV10-3|NA
TGTGCCATCAGAAGTAATCAAGCGAACACTGAAGCTTTCTTT
CAIRSNQANTEAFF
>NA|TRBJ1-1|TRBV5-1|NA
TGCGCCAGCAGCTCAACATGGGACTTCGGAGGGACTGAAGCTTTCTTT
CASSSTWDFGGTEAFF
>NA|TRBJ1-5|TRBV4-1|NA
TGCGCCAGCAGCCAAGATTGGGGGGGGACGGGCGCTAATCAGCCCCAGCATTTT
CASSQDWGGTGANQPQHF